These 19 T cell receptor beta chains originate from one sample sequenced in a study of blood T cell repertoires in COVID-19 (dated by TCRdb to 2018 to 2021). The receptor library was made with the immunoSEQ multiplex PCR assay. What TCRdb holds here is the immuneACCESS table cut down to in-frame rearrangements. Part of the clones is not present; checked against another copy, under half of the missing clones reflect an unresolved V gene, and the others are unexplained. Within this sample are some 150,000 clones, with more than 75% of them counted one time only. Roughly 3.9% of the sample is held by the ten biggest clonotypes. The material sequenced was peripheral blood. Every receptor here comes from a man aged 18 to 35 with active or convalescent COVID-19.

V is TRBV29-1 and J is TRBJ2-4; possibly TRBD2 for D (6 bases). Trimming removed 1 base at V and 2 bases at J, with 9 bases between. Germline loops: CDR1 SQVTM, CDR2 ANQGSEA. The CDR3 runs to 14 residues. The CDR3: CSVEVGGSKNIQYF. CDR3 sequence (DNA): TGCAGCGTTGAAGTTGGGGGGTCCAAAAACATTCAGTACTTC.

This clone appeared a single time. This CDR3 is also generated by other DNA sequences in the sample. The chain couples TRBV13 to TRBJ1-6; a possible D gene is TRBD1 (5 bases). This CDR3 has 15 residues. In germline, CDR1 is PRHDT, CDR2 FYEKMQ (reference sequence). V was cut by 6 bases and J by 8 bases, with 17 bases left in between. The CDR3 loop is CASSLGGTLDSPLHF. CDR3 in DNA: TGTGCCAGCAGTCTGGGGGGAACGCTTGATTCACCCCTCCACTTT.

V and J are TRBV18 and TRBJ2-7, with 8 bases fitting TRBD1. Germline values: CDR1 KGHSH, CDR2 LQKENI. The CDR3 extends over 13 amino acids. V lost 2 bases to trimming and J lost 7 bases; unmatched junction nucleotides: 4. CDR3 protein: CASSPIGQGEQYV. Here the CDR3 DNA reads TGTGCCAGCTCACCAATTGGACAGGGAGAGCAGTACGTC.

This rearrangement joins TRBV7-9 to TRBJ1-2, with 8 bases that match TRBD1. Germline trimming cut 1 base from V and 4 bases from J; bases unmatched to any gene: 5. The CDR3 runs 15 residues. Germline V gene lookup returns CDR1 SEHNR and CDR2 FQNEAQ (reference sequence). DNA of the CDR3: TGTGCCAGCAGCTTAGGGGACAGGAGGATCTATGGCTACACCTTC. This sequence encodes CASSLGDRRIYGYTF.

V gene TRBV7-2 combines with J gene TRBJ2-3; D not certain. The CDR3 sequence is 14 residues long. Germline CDR1 is SGHTA and CDR2 is FQGNSA. V was cut by 0 bases and J by 6 bases, with 10 bases left in between. CDR3 protein: CASSLAPGRDTQYF. The DNA for the CDR3 is TGTGCCAGCAGCTTAGCGCCGGGTAGGGATACGCAGTATTTT.

The chain has TRBV14 and TRBJ2-1, with TRBD2 matching over 7 bases. Germline lookup yields CDR1 SGHDN and CDR2 FVKESK. Trimming took 3 bases from V and 12 from J; bases not matched to a gene: 5. This CDR3 has 12 amino acids. DNA for the CDR3: TGTGCCAGCAGCCACCTAGCGGTTGGGCAGTTCTTC. Its protein product is CASSHLAVGQFF.

This chain uses TRBV18 with TRBJ2-7, with 8 bases lining up with TRBD1. J lost 3 bases, V lost 2 bases, and 0 bases had no gene match. The CDR3 runs 13 residues. CDR1 is KGHSH and CDR2 is LQKENI in the germline V gene. The CDR3 protein is CASSPTGGYEQYF. In nucleotides, the CDR3 is TGTGCCAGCTCACCAACAGGGGGCTACGAGCAGTACTTC.

The rearrangement uses TRBV7-2 and TRBJ1-6; D is ambiguous. Germline loops: CDR1 SGHTA, CDR2 FQGNSA. The CDR3 has 13 amino acids. The V and J ends lost 5 bases and 12 bases respectively, with 14 bases between them. As DNA, the CDR3 is TGTGCCAGCAGCACCTATCAAGCGTTACCCCTCCACTTT. It codes for CASSTYQALPLHF.

This rearrangement joins TRBV19 to TRBJ2-3, with D unresolved. The CDR3 totals 12 residues. Germline V CDR1 and CDR2: LNHDA, SQIVND (reference sequence). With 3 bases removed from V and 7 bases from J, the gap between germline ends came to 8 bases. CDR3 loop: CASSIVSNTQYF. CDR3 sequence (DNA): TGTGCCAGTAGTATCGTTAGCAATACGCAGTATTTT.

This clone was picked up one time. The chain joins TRBV6-5 to TRBJ2-4; D uncertain. CDR3 length: 14 residues. Trimming pared 7 bases from V and 6 bases from J, leaving 16 bases between. CDR1 and CDR2 (germline): MNHEY, SVGAGI. The CDR3: CASNPTALLNIQYF. In DNA form, the CDR3 reads TGTGCCAGCAACCCCACAGCTCTCCTAAACATTCAGTACTTC.

The J gene is TRBJ2-5, the V gene TRBV18; tentatively, D is TRBD2 (5 bases). This CDR3 region has 11 residues. Germline assignment: CDR1 KGHSH and CDR2 LQKENI. Between the trimmed V and J ends, which lost 6 bases and 4 bases, there was a span of 6 bases. The CDR3: CASSSGETQYF. For the CDR3, the DNA is TGTGCCAGCTCGAGCGGAGAGACCCAGTACTTC. The full variable domain, with the rest looked up from reference TRBV18 and TRBJ2-5, is NAGVMQNPRHLVRRRGQEARLRCSPMKGHSHVYWYRQLPEEGLKFMVYLQKENIIDESGMPKERFSAEFPKEGPSILRIQQVVRGDSAAYFCASSSGETQYFGPGTRLLVL.

V and J are TRBV19 and TRBJ2-3; TRBD2 matches 10 bases. CDR1 is LNHDA and CDR2 is SQIVND in the germline V gene (reference sequence). This CDR3 comprises 14 residues. V trimming: 3 bases; J trimming: 6 bases; junction bases outside the gene matches: 3. CDR3 DNA sequence: TGTGCCAGTAGTATTGCAGCGGGGGGGGATACGCAGTATTTT. Translated, it gives CASSIAAGGDTQYF.

The rearrangement joins TRBV28 to TRBJ1-1; D ambiguous. V lost 6 bases, J lost 3 bases, and 14 bases lay in between. The CDR3 is 14 residues long. Germline values: CDR1 MDHEN, CDR2 SYDVKM. CDR3 nucleotides: TGTGCCAGCAGCCTCATCGGTGGAGACACTGAAGCTTTCTTT. Translating gives CASSLIGGDTEAFF.

This rearrangement joins TRBV30 to TRBJ2-5; 9 nucleotides match TRBD1. The CDR3 has 14 residues. Trimming removed 4 bases from V and 5 bases from J; junction bases left unmatched: 8. Germline CDR1 is GTSNPN and CDR2 is SVGIG (reference sequence). The CDR3 loop reads CAWTGTGMWETQYF. The CDR3 nucleotides are TGTGCCTGGACCGGGACAGGGATGTGGGAGACCCAGTACTTC.

The CDR3 sequence is CASTPSGTQNQPQHF. For the CDR3, the DNA is TGTGCCAGCACCCCTTCCGGGACACAGAATCAGCCCCAGCATTTT. V and J are TRBV28 and TRBJ1-5; D is possibly TRBD1 (6 bases). Germline V gene sequence: CDR1 MDHEN, CDR2 SYDVKM. V shed 7 bases and J shed 4 bases, with 17 bases lying between them. This CDR3 region has 15 residues. Full variable domain (outside the CDR3, taken from reference TRBV28 and TRBJ1-5): DVKVTQSSRYLVKRTGEKVFLECVQDMDHENMFWYRQDPGLGLRLIYFSYDVKMKEKGDIPEGYSVSREKKERFSLILESASTNQTSMYLCASTPSGTQNQPQHFGDGTRLSIL.

The CDR3 bases are TGTGCCAGCAGCTTATTGGCTAGCGGGAGCTTAGAGACCCAGTACTTC. This sequence encodes CASSLLASGSLETQYF. The chain is built from TRBV7-8 and TRBJ2-5; 10 nucleotides align to TRBD2. This CDR3 is 16 amino acids long. CDR1 SGHVS and CDR2 FQNEAQ come from the germline V gene. V dropped 2 bases and J dropped 4; count of bases not matched to a gene: 7.

In its sample, this clone was seen once. This rearrangement joins TRBV27 to TRBJ2-3, with D hard to call. V lost 6 bases and J lost 2, with 15 bases in between. CDR1 and CDR2 (germline): MNHEY, SMNVEV (reference sequence). The CDR3 runs to 15 residues. The CDR3 is CASSPTRPDTDTQYF. CDR3 coding DNA: TGTGCCAGCAGCCCCACCAGGCCAGACACAGATACGCAGTATTTT.

The chain combines TRBV4-3 with TRBJ2-1; possibly TRBD2 for D (5 bases). CDR1 LGHNA and CDR2 YSLEER come from the germline V gene. V lost 3 bases and J 10 bases, leaving 19 bases between the germline ends. The CDR3 spans 15 residues. CDR3 protein: CASSQSLTGVREQFF. The DNA for the CDR3 is TGCGCCAGCAGCCAGTCCCTGACCGGGGTCAGAGAGCAGTTCTTC.

This chain connects TRBV20-1 to TRBJ1-2; possibly TRBD1 for D (6 bases). The CDR3 totals 13 residues. V shed 6 bases and J shed 4 bases, with 15 bases lying between them. CDR1 and CDR2 from the germline V gene are DFQATT and SNEGSKA (reference sequence). CDR3 in amino acids: CSASGGRLYGYTF. The DNA of the CDR3 is TGCAGTGCAAGTGGGGGCAGACTCTATGGCTACACCTTC.